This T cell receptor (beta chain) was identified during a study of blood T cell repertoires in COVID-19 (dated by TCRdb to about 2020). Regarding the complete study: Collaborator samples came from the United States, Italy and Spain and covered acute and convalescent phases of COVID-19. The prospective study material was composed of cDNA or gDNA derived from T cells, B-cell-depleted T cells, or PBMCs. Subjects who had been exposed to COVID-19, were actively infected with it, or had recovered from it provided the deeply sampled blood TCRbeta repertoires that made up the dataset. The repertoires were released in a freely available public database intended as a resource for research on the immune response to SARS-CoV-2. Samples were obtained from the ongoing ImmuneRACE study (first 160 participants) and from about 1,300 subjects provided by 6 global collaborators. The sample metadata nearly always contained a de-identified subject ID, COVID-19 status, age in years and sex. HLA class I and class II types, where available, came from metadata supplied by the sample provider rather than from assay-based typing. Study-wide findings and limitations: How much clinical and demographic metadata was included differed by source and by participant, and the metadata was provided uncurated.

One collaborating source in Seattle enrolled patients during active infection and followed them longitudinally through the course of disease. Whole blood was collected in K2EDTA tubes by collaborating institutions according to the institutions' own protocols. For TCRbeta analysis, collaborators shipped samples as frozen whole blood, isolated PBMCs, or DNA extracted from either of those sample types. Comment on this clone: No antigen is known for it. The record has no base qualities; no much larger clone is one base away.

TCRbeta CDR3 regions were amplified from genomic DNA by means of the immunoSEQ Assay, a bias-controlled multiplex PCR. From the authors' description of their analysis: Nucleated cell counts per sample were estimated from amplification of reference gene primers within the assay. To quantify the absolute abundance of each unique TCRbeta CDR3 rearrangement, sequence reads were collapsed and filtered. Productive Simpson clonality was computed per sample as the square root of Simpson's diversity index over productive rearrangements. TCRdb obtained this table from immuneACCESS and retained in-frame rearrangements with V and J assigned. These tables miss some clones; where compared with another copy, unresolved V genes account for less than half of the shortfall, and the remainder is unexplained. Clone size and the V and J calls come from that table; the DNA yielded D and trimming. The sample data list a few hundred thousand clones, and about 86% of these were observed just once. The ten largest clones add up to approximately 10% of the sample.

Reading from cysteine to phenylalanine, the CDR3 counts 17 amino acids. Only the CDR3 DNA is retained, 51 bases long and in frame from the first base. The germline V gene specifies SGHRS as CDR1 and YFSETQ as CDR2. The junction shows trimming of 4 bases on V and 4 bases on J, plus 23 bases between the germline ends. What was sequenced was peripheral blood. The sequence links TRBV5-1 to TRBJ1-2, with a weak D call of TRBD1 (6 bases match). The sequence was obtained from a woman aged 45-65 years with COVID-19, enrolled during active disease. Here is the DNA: TGCGCCAGCAGCCTTGGGGGCGACACATCTCGAGCCTATGGCTACACCTTC. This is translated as CASSLGGDTSRAYGYTF. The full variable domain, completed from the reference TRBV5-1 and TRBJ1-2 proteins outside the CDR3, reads KAGVTQTPRYLIKTRGQQVTLSCSPISGHRSVSWYQQTPGQGLQFLFEYFSETQRNKGNFPGRFSGRQFSNSRSEMNVSTLELGDSALYLCASSLGGDTSRAYGYTFGSGTRLTVV.